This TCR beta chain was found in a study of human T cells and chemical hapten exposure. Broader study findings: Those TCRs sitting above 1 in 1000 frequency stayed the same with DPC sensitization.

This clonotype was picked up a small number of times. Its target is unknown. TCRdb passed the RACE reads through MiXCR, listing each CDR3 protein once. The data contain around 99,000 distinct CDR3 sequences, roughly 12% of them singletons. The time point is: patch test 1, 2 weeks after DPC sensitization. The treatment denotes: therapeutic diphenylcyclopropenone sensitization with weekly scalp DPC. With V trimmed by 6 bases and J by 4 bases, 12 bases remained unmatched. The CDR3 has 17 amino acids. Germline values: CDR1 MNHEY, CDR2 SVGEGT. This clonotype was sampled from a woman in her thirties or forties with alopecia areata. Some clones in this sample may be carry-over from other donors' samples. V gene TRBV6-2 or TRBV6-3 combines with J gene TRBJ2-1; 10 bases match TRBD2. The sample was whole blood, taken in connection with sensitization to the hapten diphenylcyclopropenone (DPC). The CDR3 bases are TGTGCCAGCAGCTACATTACATCTAGCGGGAGATACAATGAGCAGTTCTTC. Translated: CASSYITSSGRYNEQFF.